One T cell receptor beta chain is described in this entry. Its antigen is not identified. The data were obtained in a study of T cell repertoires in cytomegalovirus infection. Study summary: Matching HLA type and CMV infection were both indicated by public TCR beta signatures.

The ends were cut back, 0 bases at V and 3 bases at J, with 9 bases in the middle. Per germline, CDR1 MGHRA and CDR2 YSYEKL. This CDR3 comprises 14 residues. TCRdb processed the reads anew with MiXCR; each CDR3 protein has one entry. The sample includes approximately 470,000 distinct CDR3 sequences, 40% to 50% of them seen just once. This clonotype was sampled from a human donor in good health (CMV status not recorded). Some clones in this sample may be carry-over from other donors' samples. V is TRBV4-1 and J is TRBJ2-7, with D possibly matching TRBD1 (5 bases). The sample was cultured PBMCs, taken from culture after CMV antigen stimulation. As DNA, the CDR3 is TGCGCCAGCAGCCAAGAGGCAGGGTACTACGAGCAGTACTTC. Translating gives CASSQEAGYYEQYF.